Listed below are T cell receptor beta chains from one sample, sequenced in a study of OX40 agonist ivuxolimab in advanced cancers. Assay used: immunoSEQ multiplex PCR; TCRdb lists only in-frame clones, some missing. The top ten hold around 2% of the sample, which has some 94,000 clones, about 96% seen once. The sample in question was CD4+ or CD8+ T cells sorted from blood, obtained in a trial of the OX40 agonist ivuxolimab. Source of these receptors: an adult with an advanced solid tumor such as melanoma, head and neck, liver or kidney cancer. Both conserved end residues are part of each CDR3. A D gene is named only where the DNA matches it firmly. The size field is filled for only some rows; it gives once, few, many or a size class.

TRBD1	NA	TRBV6-5	TRBJ1-1	CASSYRGQEAFF	TGTGCCAGCAGTTACCGGGGACAGGAAGCTTTCTTT
NA	NA	TRBV19	TRBJ1-1	CASRGPEAFF	TGTGCCAGTAGGGGACCTGAGGCTTTCTTT
NA	NA	TRBV28	TRBJ2-1	CASSPSKTYNEQFF	TGTGCCAGCAGTCCCAGTAAAACCTACAATGAGCAGTTCTTC
TRBD2	NA	TRBV14	TRBJ2-1	CASSHYSPGGEQFF	TGTGCCAGCAGCCATTACAGCCCGGGGGGGGAGCAGTTCTTC
NA	NA	TRBV5-4	TRBJ2-2	CASSFKGDTGELFF	TGTGCCAGCAGCTTTAAAGGTGACACCGGGGAGCTGTTTTTT
NA	NA	TRBV28	TRBJ2-1	CASRGRTSYNEQFF	TGTGCCAGCAGGGGGCGGACCTCCTACAATGAGCAGTTCTTC
NA	NA	TRBV12-5	TRBJ2-1	CASGLVGEDNEQFF	TGTGCTAGTGGTTTGGTAGGGGAGGACAATGAGCAGTTCTTC
TRBD2	NA	TRBV6-6	TRBJ2-5	CASSPSGYQETQYF	TGTGCCAGCAGCCCTAGCGGGTATCAAGAGACCCAGTACTTC
NA	NA	TRBV14	TRBJ2-3	CASSQGKISTDTQYF	TGTGCCAGCAGCCAAGGGAAGATAAGCACAGATACGCAGTATTTT
NA	NA	TRBV28	TRBJ2-7	CASSLWSGVEQYF	TGTGCCAGCAGTTTATGGTCAGGGGTCGAGCAGTACTTC
TRBD2	NA	TRBV27	TRBJ2-7	CASSLRSGSSYEQYF	TGTGCCAGCAGTTTAAGGAGCGGGAGCTCCTACGAGCAGTACTTC
NA	NA	TRBV29-1	TRBJ2-2	CSVPGNTGELFF	TGCAGCGTCCCCGGAAACACCGGGGAGCTGTTTTTT
NA	once	TRBV21-1	TRBJ2-1	CASTHRGYEQFF	TGTGCCAGCACGCACAGGGGATATGAGCAGTTCTTC
NA	NA	TRBV7-8	TRBJ1-2	CASSLYGAANYGYTF	TGTGCCAGCAGCTTATATGGGGCAGCTAACTATGGCTACACCTTC
TRBD2	NA	TRBV19	TRBJ2-1	CASSILAGQGNEQFF	TGTGCCAGTAGTATTTTAGCGGGGCAGGGCAATGAGCAGTTCTTC
TRBD1	NA	TRBV7-9	TRBJ2-7	CASSPDRDYEQYF	TGTGCCAGCAGCCCCGACAGGGACTACGAGCAGTACTTC
NA	once	TRBV19	TRBJ2-1	CASSIGGINEQFF	TGTGCCAGTAGTATTGGTGGGATCAATGAGCAGTTCTTC
TRBD1	NA	TRBV5-4	TRBJ1-2	CASSFQGAIGYTF	TGTGCCAGCAGCTTTCAGGGGGCGATTGGCTACACCTTC
TRBD1	NA	TRBV11-3	TRBJ2-7	CASSLGQGVDEQYF	TGTGCCAGCAGCTTAGGACAGGGTGTGGACGAGCAGTACTTC
TRBD2	NA	TRBV6-5	TRBJ2-2	CASSYNSGEDTGELFF	TGTGCCAGCAGTTACAATAGCGGGGAGGACACCGGGGAGCTGTTTTTT
NA	NA	TRBV6-6	TRBJ2-5	CASSAVLQETQYF	TGTGCCAGCAGTGCGGTTCTTCAAGAGACCCAGTACTTC
TRBD2	NA	TRBV19	TRBJ2-1	CASSMGLAGNEQFF	TGTGCCAGTAGTATGGGACTAGCGGGTAATGAGCAGTTCTTC
NA	NA	TRBV11-2	TRBJ2-7	CASSWDTTYEQYF	TGTGCCAGCAGCTGGGACACGACCTACGAGCAGTACTTC
TRBD1	NA	TRBV28	TRBJ1-5	CASRGRDRVGFQPQHF	TGTGCCAGCAGGGGCCGGGACAGGGTAGGCTTTCAGCCCCAGCATTTT
NA	NA	TRBV15	TRBJ2-2	CATSREKGGANTGELFF	TGTGCCACCAGCAGAGAAAAAGGGGGGGCGAACACCGGGGAGCTGTTTTTT
NA	NA	TRBV6-1	TRBJ2-1	CASSEFPRGTNEQFF	TGTGCCAGCAGTGAATTCCCTCGTGGGACGAATGAGCAGTTCTTC
TRBD2	NA	TRBV27	TRBJ2-2	CASSLPPSGRTGELFF	TGTGCCAGCAGTCTCCCCCCTAGCGGGAGGACCGGGGAGCTGTTTTTT
NA	NA	TRBV2	TRBJ2-7	CASSEVYEQYF	TGTGCCAGCAGTGAAGTATACGAGCAGTACTTC
NA	NA	TRBV4-1	TRBJ1-5	CASSYGQNSNQPQHF	TGCGCCAGCAGCTACGGACAGAATAGCAATCAGCCCCAGCATTTT
NA	NA	TRBV2	TRBJ2-2	CASSEGSTGELFF	TGTGCCAGCAGTGAAGGGAGCACCGGGGAGCTGTTTTTT
TRBD2	NA	TRBV19	TRBJ2-7	CASSIPTGLAYEQYF	TGTGCCAGTAGTATCCCCACGGGACTAGCCTACGAGCAGTACTTC
NA	NA	TRBV9	TRBJ2-2	CASSVVSGPTNTGELFF	TGTGCCAGCAGCGTAGTCTCGGGACCCACGAACACCGGGGAGCTGTTTTTT
NA	NA	TRBV27	TRBJ2-1	CASSLYGGPYNEQFF	TGTGCCAGCAGTTTATACGGGGGTCCCTACAATGAGCAGTTCTTC
NA	NA	TRBV25-1	TRBJ2-5	CASSGHVGVGQETQYF	TGTGCCAGCAGTGGTCACGTAGGGGTCGGGCAAGAGACCCAGTACTTC
NA	NA	TRBV2	TRBJ1-5	CASTSEPGSNQPQHF	TGTGCCAGCACCTCTGAGCCAGGGAGCAATCAGCCCCAGCATTTT
TRBD2	NA	TRBV4-3	TRBJ2-7	CASSQDKGGLGEQYF	TGCGCCAGCAGCCAAGATAAGGGGGGACTAGGCGAGCAGTACTTC
NA	NA	TRBV28	TRBJ2-1	CASSGGGTSSYNEQFF	TGTGCCAGCAGTGGGGGCGGGACGAGCTCCTACAATGAGCAGTTCTTC
NA	NA	TRBV13	TRBJ1-1	CASSLGPRDTEAFF	TGTGCCAGCAGCCTCGGGCCCCGCGACACTGAAGCTTTCTTT
TRBD2	once	TRBV2	TRBJ2-5	CASSGLAGVEETQYF	TGTGCCAGCAGTGGTTTAGCGGGAGTTGAGGAGACCCAGTACTTC
NA	NA	TRBV19	TRBJ1-1	CASSISPNTEAFF	TGTGCCAGTAGTATCTCTCCGAACACTGAAGCTTTCTTT
NA	NA	TRBV9	TRBJ2-5	CASSVEGAQETQYF	TGTGCCAGCAGCGTAGAGGGCGCCCAAGAGACCCAGTACTTC
TRBD2	NA	TRBV7-8	TRBJ2-7	CASSLAYETSGRRTPYEQYF	TGTGCCAGCAGCTTAGCATACGAGACTAGCGGGAGGCGGACCCCGTACGAGCAGTACTTC